This T cell receptor beta chain was sequenced in a study of shared clonotypes between healthy human individuals. CDR3 length equals 14 residues. Germline V gene data show CDR1 as SEHNR and CDR2 as FQNEAQ (reference sequence). V lost 1 base to trimming and J lost 3 bases, with 9 bases between them. CD45RO-negative, CCR7-positively selected cells formed the naive CD8 fraction, excluding terminally differentiated effector memory CD45RA+ cells. When replicate PCRs were run on sorted subsets, they used 200 ng DNA, 30,000 to 35,000 T cell genomes. The table came from immunoSEQ multiplex PCR; TCRdb's copy has only in-frame clones and leaves some out. This table holds millions of clones, just under 95% found once.

The rearrangement joins TRBV7-9 to TRBJ1-2; D uncertain. Sequencing used naive CD8+ T cells sorted from blood. This receptor was taken from a man aged 18 to 35 in good health. CDR3 amino acids: CASSLVGRDYGYTF. CDR3 bases: TGTGCCAGCAGCTTAGTTGGCAGAGACTATGGCTACACCTTC.